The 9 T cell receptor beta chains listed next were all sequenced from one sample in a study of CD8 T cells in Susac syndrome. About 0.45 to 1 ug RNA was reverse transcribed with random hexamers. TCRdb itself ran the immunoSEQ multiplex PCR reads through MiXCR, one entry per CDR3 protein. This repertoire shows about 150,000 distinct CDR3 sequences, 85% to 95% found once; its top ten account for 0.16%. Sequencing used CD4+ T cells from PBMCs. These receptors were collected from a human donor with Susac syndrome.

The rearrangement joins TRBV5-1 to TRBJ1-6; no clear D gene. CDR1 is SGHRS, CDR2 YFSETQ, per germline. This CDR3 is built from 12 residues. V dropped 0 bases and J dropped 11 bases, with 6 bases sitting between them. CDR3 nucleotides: TGCGCCAGCAGCTTGGGGAATCCACCCCTCCACTTT. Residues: CASSLGNPPLHF. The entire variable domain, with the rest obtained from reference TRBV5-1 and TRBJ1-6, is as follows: KAGVTQTPRYLIKTRGQQVTLSCSPISGHRSVSWYQQTPGQGLQFLFEYFSETQRNKGNFPGRFSGRQFSNSRSEMNVSTLELGDSALYLCASSLGNPPLHFGNGTRLTVT.

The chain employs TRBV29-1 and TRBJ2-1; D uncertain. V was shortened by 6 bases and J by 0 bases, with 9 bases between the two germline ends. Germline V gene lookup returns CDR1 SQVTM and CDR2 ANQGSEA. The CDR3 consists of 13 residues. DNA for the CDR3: TGCAGCGTCCCACTTAGCTCCTACAATGAGCAGTTCTTC. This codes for CSVPLSSYNEQFF.

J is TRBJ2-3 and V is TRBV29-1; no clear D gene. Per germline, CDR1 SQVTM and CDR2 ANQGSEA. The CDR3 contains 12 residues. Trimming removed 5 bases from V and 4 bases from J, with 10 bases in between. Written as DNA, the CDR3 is TGCAGCGTTAAGACCGGATCAGATACGCAGTATTTT. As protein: CSVKTGSDTQYF.

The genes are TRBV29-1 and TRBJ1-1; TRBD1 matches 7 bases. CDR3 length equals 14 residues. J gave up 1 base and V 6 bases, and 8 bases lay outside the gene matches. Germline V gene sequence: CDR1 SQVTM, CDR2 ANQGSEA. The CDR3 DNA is TGCAGCGTGACGACAGGGTGGGGGAACACTGAAGCTTTCTTT. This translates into CSVTTGWGNTEAFF.

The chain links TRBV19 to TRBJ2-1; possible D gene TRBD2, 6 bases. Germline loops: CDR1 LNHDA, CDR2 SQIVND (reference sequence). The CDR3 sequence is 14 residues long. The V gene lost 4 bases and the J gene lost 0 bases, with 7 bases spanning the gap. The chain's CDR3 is CASSRDFSYNEQFF. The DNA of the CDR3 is TGTGCCAGTAGTAGGGACTTCTCCTACAATGAGCAGTTCTTC.

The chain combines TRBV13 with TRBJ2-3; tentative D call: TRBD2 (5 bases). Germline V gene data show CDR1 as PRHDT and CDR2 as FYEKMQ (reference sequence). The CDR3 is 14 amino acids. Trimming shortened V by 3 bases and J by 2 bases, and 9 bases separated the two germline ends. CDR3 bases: TGTGCCAGCAGCTTCGGGAAATCCACAGATACGCAGTATTTT. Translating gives CASSFGKSTDTQYF.

The CDR3 here is CASRLQGARGYTF. The CDR3 DNA sequence: TGTGCCAGCAGACTCCAGGGGGCGAGGGGCTACACCTTC. The chain combines TRBV12-3 or TRBV12-4 with TRBJ1-2; 8 positions agree with TRBD1. This CDR3 has 13 amino acids. Germline trimming cut 6 bases from V and 8 bases from J; bases unmatched to any gene: 8.

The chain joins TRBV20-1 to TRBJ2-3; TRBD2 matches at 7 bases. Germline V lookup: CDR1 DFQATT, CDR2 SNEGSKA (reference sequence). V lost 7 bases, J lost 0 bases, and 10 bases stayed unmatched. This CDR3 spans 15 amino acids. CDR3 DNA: TGCAGTGTACCCCCCGGGACTACCAGCACAGATACGCAGTATTTT. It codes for CSVPPGTTSTDTQYF.

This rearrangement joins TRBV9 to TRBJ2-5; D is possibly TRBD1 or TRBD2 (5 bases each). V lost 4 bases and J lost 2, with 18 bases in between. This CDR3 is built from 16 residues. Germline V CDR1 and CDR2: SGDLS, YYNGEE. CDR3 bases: TGTGCCAGCAGCCCCCCCTGGGGACCCGGGCAAGAGACCCAGTACTTC. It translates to CASSPPWGPGQETQYF. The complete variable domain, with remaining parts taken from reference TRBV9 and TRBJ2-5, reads DSGVTQTPKHLITATGQRVTLRCSPRSGDLSVYWYQQSLDQGLQFLIQYYNGEERAKGNILERFSAQQFPDLHSELNLSSLELGDSALYFCASSPPWGPGQETQYFGPGTRLLVL.